The clone carrying this T cell receptor (beta chain) has ten or more counts. No antigen is known for it. This record comes from a study of T cells in Graves' hyperthyroidism and ophthalmopathy. Whole-study results and caveats: In the blood, most expanded thyroid clonotypes above 0.001 appeared as well.

Amplification of TCR beta CDR3 regions used RNA as the template. Initially, a first-round RT-PCR of the TCR CDR3 employed the HTBI primer set. TCRdb re-analysed the multiplex PCR reads in MiXCR, keeping a single row per CDR3 protein. Altogether some 360,000 distinct CDR3 sequences are present, over 15% being singletons, with the ten largest covering about a sixth. This CDR3 region has 11 residues. V lost 3 bases and J lost 7, with 7 bases in between. The sequenced sample consisted of blood. V usage is TRBV12-3 or TRBV12-4 and J usage is TRBJ2-7; D is ambiguous. This clonotype was obtained from a woman aged 35 to 49 with Graves' ophthalmopathy. The CDR3 DNA reads TGTGCCAGCAGTTTCAGAAGGGAGCAGTACTTC. Encoded protein: CASSFRREQYF.